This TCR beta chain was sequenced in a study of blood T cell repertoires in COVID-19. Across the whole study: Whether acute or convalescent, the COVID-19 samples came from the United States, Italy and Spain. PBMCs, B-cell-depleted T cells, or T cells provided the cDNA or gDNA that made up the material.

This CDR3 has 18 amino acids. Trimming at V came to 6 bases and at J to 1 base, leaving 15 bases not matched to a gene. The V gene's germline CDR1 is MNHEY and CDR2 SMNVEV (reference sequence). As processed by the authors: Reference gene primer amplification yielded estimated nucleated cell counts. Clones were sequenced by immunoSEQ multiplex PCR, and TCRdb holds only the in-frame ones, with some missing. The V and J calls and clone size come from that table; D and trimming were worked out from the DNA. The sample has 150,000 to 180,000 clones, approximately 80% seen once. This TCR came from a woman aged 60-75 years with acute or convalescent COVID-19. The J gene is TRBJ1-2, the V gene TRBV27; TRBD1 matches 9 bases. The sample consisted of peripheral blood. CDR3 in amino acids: CASSLTGTGYDLNYGYTF. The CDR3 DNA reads TGTGCCAGCAGCTTAACCGGGACAGGGTACGACCTTAACTATGGCTACACCTTC.